This TCR beta chain was sequenced in a study of control samples from healthy donors and cancer patients. Sequenced by immunoSEQ multiplex PCR; TCRdb stores in-frame clones only, minus some. Of about 150,000 clones in the sample, almost 90% were seen once. The material sequenced was blood. The origin of this receptor is a man between 18 and 29 years old in good health.

The CDR3 DNA is TGTGCCAGCAGCGTAGAGGAGGGGCTCTATGGCTACACCTTC. Residues: CASSVEEGLYGYTF. The genes are TRBV9 and TRBJ1-2, with D perhaps matching TRBD1 (5 bases). The germline V and J ends were trimmed by 0 bases and 4 bases, with 10 bases remaining between them. Germline CDR1 reads SGDLS; CDR2 reads YYNGEE. The CDR3 extends over 14 amino acids.